These T cell receptor beta chains were read from a single sample in a study of T cells in Graves' hyperthyroidism and ophthalmopathy. Via MiXCR, TCRdb re-called the multiplex PCR reads, giving one row per CDR3 protein. This table has around 700,000 distinct CDR3 sequences, approximately 19% appearing once. The sample consisted of blood. Receptors originate from a woman aged 45-59 years with Graves' hyperthyroidism that later progressed to Graves' ophthalmopathy. CDR3s include the opening cysteine and the closing phenylalanine or tryptophan.

V gene	CDR3 length	J gene	CDR3 protein
TRBV6-1	14	TRBJ2-7	CASTIGQELAEQYF
TRBV12-3/TRBV12-4	15	TRBJ2-2	CASSPGHSNTGELFF
TRBV9	16	TRBJ1-2	CASSAEPGQFGYGYTF
TRBV2	13	TRBJ1-5	CASSGDGDQPQHF
TRBV12-3/TRBV12-4	14	TRBJ2-7	CAGSPRTGAYEQYF
TRBV18	16	TRBJ1-2	CASSQKPDGIYYGYTF
TRBV20-1	13	TRBJ1-6	CSAPQGHNSPLHF
TRBV7-9	15	TRBJ1-6	CASSLKSGRPLALHF
TRBV28	14	TRBJ2-3	CASSLLVLSDTQYF
TRBV9	13	TRBJ2-2	CASSLRQAGELFF
TRBV3-1	17	TRBJ2-3	CASSKQVAGASTDTQYF
TRBV10-3	14	TRBJ2-3	CAISESRGGDTQYF
TRBV7-6	16	TRBJ1-1	CASSIAGHRMNTEAFF
TRBV5-1	17	TRBJ2-3	CASSLTSRSGGADTQYF